This T cell receptor (beta chain) was profiled in a study of identical twins. Points from the study as a whole: Out-of-frame alpha sequences common to twins were enriched for low generation probability.

For this clonotype: Its antigen is not identified. The junction departs from the called germline gene at one end, perhaps through a read error.

All donors were healthy, and all were Caucasian. TCRdb independently ran MiXCR on the 5' RACE reads; one entry per CDR3 protein. The sample lists around 570,000 distinct CDR3 sequences; roughly 9.9% were seen once. The CDR3 consists of 15 residues. The same sample was also studied in work on yellow fever vaccine responses in identical twins. That paper states: Twins' vaccine T cell responses were reported to seem partly convergent and partly personalized.

The clonotype originates from a woman aged 18-29 years in good health. The sample was PBMCs. V gene TRBV12-3 or TRBV12-4 combines with J gene TRBJ2-1; TRBD2 matches at 7 bases. CDR3 in amino acids: CASSLGGRSYSEQFF. The CDR3 DNA reads as TGTGCCAGCAGTTTGGGAGGGCGTTCCTACAGTGAGCAGTTCTTC.